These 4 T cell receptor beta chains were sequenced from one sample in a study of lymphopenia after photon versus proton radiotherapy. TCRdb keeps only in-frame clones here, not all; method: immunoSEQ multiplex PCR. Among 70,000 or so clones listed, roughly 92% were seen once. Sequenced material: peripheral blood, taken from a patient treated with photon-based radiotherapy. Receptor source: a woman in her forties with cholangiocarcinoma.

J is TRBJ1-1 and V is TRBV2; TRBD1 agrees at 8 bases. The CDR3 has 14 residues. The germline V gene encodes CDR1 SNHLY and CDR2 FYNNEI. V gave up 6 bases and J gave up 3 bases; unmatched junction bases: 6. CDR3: CASSRQGTDTEAFF. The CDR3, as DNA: TGTGCCAGCAGCCGACAGGGGACGGACACTGAAGCTTTCTTT.

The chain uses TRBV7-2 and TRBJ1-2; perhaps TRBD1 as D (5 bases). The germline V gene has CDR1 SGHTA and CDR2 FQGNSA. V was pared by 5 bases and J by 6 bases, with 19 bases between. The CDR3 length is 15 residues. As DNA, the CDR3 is TGTGCCAGCAGCCTCAGCCGGGGTCGGGGGAATGGCTACACCTTC. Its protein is CASSLSRGRGNGYTF. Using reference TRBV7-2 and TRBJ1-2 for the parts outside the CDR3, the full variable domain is GAGVSQSPSNKVTEKGKDVELRCDPISGHTALYWYRQSLGQGLEFLIYFQGNSAPDKSGLPSDRFSAERTGGSVSTLTIQRTQQEDSAVYLCASSLSRGRGNGYTFGSGTRLTVV.

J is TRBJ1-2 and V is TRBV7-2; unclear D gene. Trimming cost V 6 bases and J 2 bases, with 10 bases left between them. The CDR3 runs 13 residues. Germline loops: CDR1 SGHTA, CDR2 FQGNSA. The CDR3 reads CASSPRLNYGYTF. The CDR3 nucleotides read TGTGCCAGCAGTCCAAGGTTGAACTATGGCTACACCTTC.

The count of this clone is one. The CDR3 spells CASSLGQRGSEQYF. CDR3 nucleotide sequence: TGTGCCAGCAGCTTGGGGCAAAGAGGATCCGAGCAGTACTTC. This chain links TRBV7-9 with TRBJ2-7, with D perhaps matching TRBD1 (5 bases). The germline gives CDR1 SEHNR, CDR2 FQNEAQ (reference sequence). The V end was cut by 3 bases, the J end by 6 bases, with 15 bases between. The CDR3 loop spans 14 amino acids.